The 13 T cell receptor beta chains below come from one sample, sequenced in a study of blood T cells in healthy people across ages. The authors ran a second PCR of about 6 to 11 cycles using a sample-barcoded 5' primer and a J-beta primer mix. TCRdb analysed the 5' RACE reads with MiXCR anew, one entry per CDR3 protein. The table shows around 1,800,000 distinct CDR3 sequences, with 35% to 50% occurring only once. The sample taken for sequencing was blood. The source of these receptors is a human donor in good health.

V and J are TRBV3-1 and TRBJ2-7; D remains unclear. The CDR3 is 15 amino acids. Germline lookup yields CDR1 LGHDT and CDR2 YNNKEL (reference sequence). With 0 bases removed from V and 4 bases from J, the gap between germline ends came to 13 bases. CDR3 sequence: CASSQDANGVYEQYF. CDR3 DNA: TGTGCCAGCAGCCAAGATGCTAACGGAGTTTACGAGCAGTACTTC.

Concerning this clonotype: One junction end disagrees with the germline gene, perhaps due to a read error. The genes are TRBV29-1 and TRBJ2-3, with 10 bases that match TRBD2. Germline CDR1 and CDR2: SQVTM and ANQGSEA. This CDR3 has 14 residues. The CDR3 nucleotides are TGTAGCGTCGGACTAGCGGCTTACACAGATACGCAGTATTTT. It yields the protein CSVGLAAYTDTQYF.

V and J are TRBV15 and TRBJ1-5; D remains unclear. Germline CDR1 is LNHNV and CDR2 is YYDKDF (reference sequence). The CDR3 length is 15 residues. V lost 0 bases and J lost 4, with 10 bases in between. The CDR3 DNA is TGTGCCACCAGCAGAGATTACGTAGGGAATCAGCCCCAGCATTTT. This sequence encodes CATSRDYVGNQPQHF.

Comments on this clonotype: A much larger clone sits a single nucleotide away, making a read error possible. J is TRBJ2-3 and V is TRBV7-2; the match to TRBD1 covers 9 bases. In germline, CDR1 is SGHTA, CDR2 FQGNSA. The V segment lost 0 bases and the J segment 1 base; nucleotides outside the gene matches: 2. The CDR3 length is 16 residues. CDR3 bases: TGTGCCAGCAGCTTAGCCCGGACAGGGGGCACAGATACGCAGTATTTT. Its protein product is CASSLARTGGTDTQYF.

The rearrangement uses TRBV11-2 and TRBJ2-1, with 10 positions matching TRBD1. J was trimmed by 8 bases and V by 5 bases; bases with no gene match: 6. The CDR3 has 14 residues. The germline CDR1 and CDR2 sequences are SGHAT and FQNNGV. CDR3 sequence (DNA): TGTGCCAGCAGCCGCGGACAGGGGGGAGATGAGCAGTTCTTC. As protein: CASSRGQGGDEQFF.

DNA of the CDR3: TGTGCCAGCAGCTTAGACAGGGGAGTAGTGGGAGAGACCCAGTACTTC. It codes for CASSLDRGVVGETQYF. This chain joins TRBV7-2 and TRBJ2-5; 7 nucleotides match TRBD1. V was clipped by 1 base and J by 4 bases; unmatched bases: 9. The germline V gene encodes CDR1 SGHTA and CDR2 FQGNSA. The CDR3 totals 16 residues.

The CDR3: CSASLFGDEQFF. DNA for the CDR3: TGCAGTGCTAGCTTATTTGGGGATGAGCAGTTCTTC. This rearrangement joins TRBV20-1 to TRBJ2-1; D ambiguous. V was shortened by 3 bases and J by 8 bases, with 11 bases between the two germline ends. Germline assignment: CDR1 DFQATT and CDR2 SNEGSKA (reference sequence). The CDR3 is 12 residues long.

V gene TRBV15 combines with J gene TRBJ2-3; D remains unclear. This CDR3 has 13 residues. CDR1 is LNHNV and CDR2 is YYDKDF in the germline V gene (reference sequence). Between the trimmed V and J ends, which lost 6 bases and 4 bases, there was a span of 11 bases. The CDR3 reads CATSISVADTQYF. The CDR3 nucleotides are TGTGCCACCAGTATATCGGTGGCAGATACGCAGTATTTT.

Concerning this clonotype: Its ends do not fully match the called genes, so a read error is possible. The chain links TRBV28 to TRBJ1-2, with D uncertain. The CDR3 consists of 14 residues. CDR1 is MDHEN, CDR2 SYDVKM, per germline. In nucleotides, the CDR3 is TGTGCCAGCACTGGACCCTATTTCGTCTATGGCTATACCTTC. This codes for CASTGPYFVYGYTF.

The chain joins TRBV20-1 to TRBJ2-6; D gene ambiguous. Germline lookup yields CDR1 DFQATT and CDR2 SNEGSKA (reference sequence). Deletions cut 6 bases from V and 1 base from J, with 10 bases between. This CDR3 is 14 amino acids long. CDR3 protein: CSANRDSGANVLTF. The DNA of the CDR3 is TGCAGTGCCAATCGTGATTCTGGGGCCAACGTCCTGACTTTC.

V is TRBV5-1 and J is TRBJ2-3, with a tentative D call TRBD2 (5 bases). This CDR3 has 16 amino acids. Looked up from germline, CDR1 is SGHRS and CDR2 is YFSETQ. Trimming shortened V by 0 bases and J by 2 bases, and 13 bases separated the two germline ends. Here the CDR3 DNA reads TGCGCCAGCAGCTTGGGATCGATGAGGGCCACAGATACGCAGTATTTT. Its translation: CASSLGSMRATDTQYF.

This clonotype was detected many times. The gene calls are TRBV6-5 and TRBJ1-1, with a weak D call TRBD1 (6 bases). The V gene lost 6 bases and the J gene lost 5 bases, with 13 bases spanning the gap. The CDR3 runs to 13 residues. Germline-derived CDR1 and CDR2 are MNHEY and SVGAGI. For the CDR3, the DNA is TGTGCCAGCAGCCAGGCGAGGGGGACTGAAGCTTTCTTT. Translation: CASSQARGTEAFF.

Comment on this clonotype: A read error may produce the germline difference seen at one junction end. This sequence joins TRBV7-2 and TRBJ2-5; 9 bases are a match to TRBD2. This CDR3 has 14 amino acids. Germline values: CDR1 SGHTA, CDR2 FQGNSA. DNA of the CDR3: TGTGCCAGCACCCCCATCCAGCGGGGGGAGACCCAGTACTTT. Translation gives CASTPIQRGETQYF.